The clone carrying this TCR beta chain was observed a few times. This specimen comes from a study of CD8+ T cells in alopecia areata. Germline V lookup: CDR1 LGHNA, CDR2 YSLEER. The CDR3 contains 17 residues. V was cut by 0 bases and J by 0 bases, with 12 bases left in between. Sequencing relied on a cDNA template that was reverse transcribed from extracted RNA. Repertoires were generated with immunoSEQ multiplex PCR, while TCRdb's copy carries only in-frame clones and drops some. The profile shows some 180,000 clones, 63% of them singletons. The source was CD4+ T cells sorted from blood, collected at week 0. The chain has TRBV4-3 and TRBJ2-4; the D gene is possibly TRBD1 (6 bases). The sequence came from a human donor with alopecia areata. The CDR3 DNA is TGCGCCAGCAGCCAAGATCTGACAGGTCTAGCCAAAAACATTCAGTACTTC. Encoded protein: CASSQDLTGLAKNIQYF.